These T cell receptor beta chains were read from a single sample in a study of blood T cells in healthy people across ages. TCRdb reprocessed the 5' RACE reads with MiXCR, giving one entry per CDR3 protein. The sample includes 800,000 to 1,000,000 distinct CDR3 sequences, around 49% seen only once; the top ten take roughly an eighth. The material sequenced was blood. The receptors come from a man between 25 and 39 years old in good health. CDR3s include the opening cysteine and the closing phenylalanine or tryptophan.

v_gene	j_gene	CDR3aa
TRBV20-1	TRBJ2-3	CSADTSDTQYF
TRBV7-2	TRBJ2-7	CASSLVAGGLGAGEVYEQYF
TRBV14	TRBJ2-5	CASSHRTIQETQYF
TRBV4-2	TRBJ2-6	CASSGRNDGILSGANVLTF
TRBV2	TRBJ2-3	CASSARSTADTQYF
TRBV10-3	TRBJ2-3	CAIMADTQYF
TRBV3-1	TRBJ1-1	CASSQGQGRPEAFF
TRBV7-2	TRBJ1-1	CASSYVGAEAFF
TRBV4-3	TRBJ2-5	CASSLRVTSIQETQYF
TRBV4-3	TRBJ2-4	CASSQGRGPIQYF
TRBV28	TRBJ1-2	CASSADGVYGYTF
TRBV24-1	TRBJ2-1	CATRALNEQFF
TRBV4-1	TRBJ1-6	CASSQEALGRSSYNSPLHF
TRBV11-1	TRBJ1-1	CASSSTQGTLYTEAFF
TRBV2	TRBJ2-1	CASSQRGAQSSYNEQFF
TRBV7-2	.	CASSPPSAYQETQFF
TRBV11-3	TRBJ2-3	CASSFGVGSTDTQYF
TRBV7-3	TRBJ2-5	CASSPGTGYQETQYF
TRBV6-2/TRBV6-3	TRBJ1-2	CAGRFTGGSYGYTF
TRBV6-2/TRBV6-3	TRBJ1-5	CASSYSGRPHQPQHF
TRBV7-2	TRBJ2-1	CASSRTDSSYNEQFF
TRBV2	TRBJ1-6	CASTLDQGSYNSPLHF
TRBV3-1	.	CASSQESGIGYEQYF
TRBV29-1	TRBJ1-1	CSVEGRMNTEAFF
TRBV4-2	TRBJ2-1	CASSRGSSEQFF
TRBV5-1	TRBJ2-5	CASSLVFETQYF
TRBV25-1	TRBJ2-3	CASSEEATDTQYF
TRBV5-1	TRBJ2-3	CASRRQDRTDTQYF
TRBV6-2/TRBV6-3	TRBJ2-1	CASSYLYNEQFF
TRBV11-3	TRBJ2-5	CASSLRVAGGVNEQYF
TRBV6-6	TRBJ2-3	CASHGGGPPSTDTQYF
TRBV29-1	TRBJ1-1	CSVGQGATEAFF
TRBV3-1	TRBJ1-5	CASSPGQGMAQHF
TRBV29-1	TRBJ1-1	CSVERGWGAKNTEAFF
TRBV7-9	TRBJ2-1	CASSFSRGGVDERFF
TRBV7-9	TRBJ1-4	CASKRDRASLNEKLFF
TRBV29-1	TRBJ2-5	CNVELASLQETQYF
TRBV5-1	TRBJ1-2	CASSLEAGQRGYTF
TRBV9	TRBJ1-2	CASSPEGRSRGGSGYTF
TRBV7-9	.	CASSLRLAVMTQYF
TRBV4-2	TRBJ1-2	CASSQDRTFDGYTF
TRBV10-3	TRBJ1-1	CAIRKTGAVTEAFF
TRBV6-2/TRBV6-3	TRBJ2-7	CAGSDRGAYEQYF
TRBV10-3	TRBJ2-1	CASATSGGPTTYNEQFF
TRBV6-2/TRBV6-3	TRBJ2-3	CASSGRTGTQYF
TRBV4-1	TRBJ2-3	CASSQSGLAGDTQYF
TRBV7-2	TRBJ1-1	CASSLGSRGGNTEAFF
TRBV27	TRBJ2-3	CASANWGSTDTQYF
TRBV4-2	TRBJ2-3	CASSQERADTQYF
TRBV28	TRBJ2-7	CASSPLGGGSYEQYF
TRBV7-9	TRBJ1-4	CASGRGNEKLFF